The 9 T cell receptor beta chains in this list originate from one sample, sequenced in a study of blood T cell repertoires in COVID-19 (dated by TCRdb to between 2020 and 2021). To prepare the library, the immunoSEQ multiplex PCR assay was applied. TCRdb took this table from immuneACCESS and kept in-frame rearrangements with V and J called. Such tables lack part of the clones; where checked against another copy, unresolved V genes explain under half of the gap, and the rest is unexplained. The sample profile shows 150,000 to 200,000 clones; roughly 89% of them were found once. The ten most abundant clones make up around 13% of the sample. Sequenced: peripheral blood. Source of these receptors: a woman between 70 and 85 years old with COVID-19, enrolled during active disease.

This chain joins TRBV6-2 or TRBV6-3 and TRBJ2-1, with 8 positions matching TRBD2. The V segment lost 6 bases and the J segment 5 bases; nucleotides outside the gene matches: 6. Germline V gives CDR1 MNHEY, CDR2 SVGEGT. CDR3 length equals 14 residues. DNA of the CDR3: TGTGCCAGCAGCCCTAAGCGGGAGCACAATGAGCAGTTCTTC. This sequence encodes CASSPKREHNEQFF.

The rearrangement joins TRBV5-1 to TRBJ2-7; 12 positions agree with TRBD2. V lost 4 bases and J lost 0; bases outside the gene matches: 11. CDR1 SGHRS and CDR2 YFSETQ come from the germline V gene. This CDR3 spans 18 amino acids. CDR3 sequence (DNA): TGCGCCAGCAGCCAACCGGGACTAGCGGGCGGCTACTCCTACGAGCAGTACTTC. Translating gives CASSQPGLAGGYSYEQYF.

This clone occurred once. The V gene is TRBV3-1 (or the pseudogene TRBV3-2), the J gene TRBJ1-2; 8 bases align to TRBD1. The germline V gene has CDR1 LGHDT and CDR2 YNNKEL (reference sequence). V shed 1 base and J 3 bases; nucleotides not matched to a gene: 4. This CDR3 is built from 15 residues. CDR3 coding DNA: TGTGCCAGCAGCCAAGTTGGACAGGGTGACTATGGCTACACCTTC. Residues: CASSQVGQGDYGYTF.

CDR3 nucleotide sequence: TGTGCCAGCAGCCAGTCGGCCAATAGACAGAACTATAATTCACCCCTCCACTTT. This sequence encodes CASSQSANRQNYNSPLHF. The chain recombines TRBV7-8 with TRBJ1-6; D may be TRBD1 (5 bases). V was clipped by 5 bases and J by 3 bases, with 20 bases between them. Germline values: CDR1 SGHVS, CDR2 FQNEAQ. This CDR3 has 18 amino acids.

The gene calls are TRBV6-1 and TRBJ2-1, with 7 bases identical to TRBD1. This CDR3 comprises 14 residues. Germline V gives CDR1 MNHNS, CDR2 SASEGT. The junction had 8 bases not matched to a gene; V was cut back by 5 bases and J by 7 bases. The CDR3 region is CASSTGTVVNEQFF. CDR3 sequence (DNA): TGTGCCAGCAGTACTGGGACAGTAGTGAATGAGCAGTTCTTC.

The J gene is TRBJ2-3, the V gene TRBV19, with TRBD2 matching 7 bases. Germline assignment: CDR1 LNHDA and CDR2 SQIVND (reference sequence). The CDR3 extends over 14 amino acids. With V trimmed by 5 bases and J by 2 bases, 4 bases remained unmatched. CDR3 sequence (DNA): TGTGCCAGTAGTCGGGACTATGTCACAGATACGCAGTATTTT. Translation: CASSRDYVTDTQYF.

This clone occurred a few times. The CDR3, as DNA: TGCGCCAGCAGCTTGGCCTCTAGAGGGACAGCCATGAACACTGAAGCTTTCTTT. This sequence encodes CASSLASRGTAMNTEAFF. The chain is built from TRBV5-1 and TRBJ1-1, with 7 bases that match TRBD1. CDR3 length: 18 residues. CDR1 and CDR2 from the germline V gene are SGHRS and YFSETQ. The J segment lost 0 bases and the V segment lost 0 bases, leaving 11 bases of the junction unmatched. Full variable domain (rest looked up from reference TRBV5-1 and TRBJ1-1): KAGVTQTPRYLIKTRGQQVTLSCSPISGHRSVSWYQQTPGQGLQFLFEYFSETQRNKGNFPGRFSGRQFSNSRSEMNVSTLELGDSALYLCASSLASRGTAMNTEAFFGQGTRLTVV.

The rearrangement joins TRBV27 to TRBJ2-7; the match to TRBD2 covers 8 bases. Germline lookup yields CDR1 MNHEY and CDR2 SMNVEV (reference sequence). The CDR3 runs 16 residues. V gave up 5 bases and J gave up 2 bases; unmatched junction bases: 11. The CDR3 sequence is CASSPRGGRITYEQYF. The CDR3 DNA follows: TGTGCCAGCAGTCCTCGGGGCGGGAGGATTACCTACGAGCAGTACTTC.

Of note for this clone: The same CDR3 can be traced to other DNA sequences in this sample. This chain uses TRBV2 with TRBJ2-3; 12 positions match TRBD2. J lost 4 bases, V lost 5 bases, and 4 bases had no gene match. This CDR3 has 15 amino acids. Germline CDR1 reads SNHLY; CDR2 reads FYNNEI. CDR3 coding DNA: TGTGCCAGCAGTAGACTAGCGGGAGTGGCAGATACGCAGTATTTT. Its translation is CASSRLAGVADTQYF.